This TCR beta chain derives from a study of shared clonotypes between healthy human individuals (TCRdb year 2020). About the investigation overall: A couple of women and a few men aged 18 to 49 years were included in the cohort. For each donor, three plates each were used for CD4 naive and CD4 memory, two plates were used for CD8 naive, and one plate was used for CD8 memory. Blood TCR repertoires of five healthy adults were deeply sequenced to estimate repertoire size and the extent of clonotype sharing between individuals. Libraries were prepared and TCR repertoires were sequenced by different laboratories using diverse techniques, in order to increase sequencing depth and limit assay-specific biases. Leukapheresis yielded between about 0.8 and 8.9 billion PBMCs per donor. Points the paper makes about the study in general: Compared with non-shared clonotypes, the clonotypes found in all four sorted-subset donors had higher generation probabilities. Across a handful of donors, around 5% of naive CD4, around 3.3% of naive CD8, approximately 2.5% of memory CD4, and under 0.45% of memory CD8 clonotypes were shared. Sampling was restricted to blood, and TCR repertoires in tissues likely differ from the TCR repertoires found in blood. The small number of donors limited the genetic and exposure-history diversity represented. Larger estimated clonotype richness was generally found for naive subsets than for memory subsets. Pairwise subsampling indicated that sequencing depth was expected to affect the degree of clonotype sharing among donors. Rarefaction of sorted-subset datasets indicated incomplete sequencing despite the large sequencing depth.

Comment on this clone: It has no known antigen specificity. No base quality information exists; no much larger clone differs at one position.

Donors were healthy HIV-negative adults with no recently reported acute infections or vaccinations. Every donor was a Caucasian adult residing in Nashville, Tennessee, USA. CD4+ T cells were enriched by magnetic negative selection, after which naive cells were positively selected on CD45RA and the negative fraction was taken as the memory subset. Blood was obtained by leukapheresis, after which PBMCs were separated by Ficoll-Histopaque density gradient centrifugation and cryopreserved in liquid nitrogen vapor phase. Analytical flow cytometry was used to check the purity and quantity of each magnetically sorted T cell population. Each sorted fraction had its genomic DNA isolated and then quantified by UV absorbance on a Nanodrop 2000c. From its cysteine to its phenylalanine, the CDR3 spans 12 amino acids. The kept DNA is CDR3 alone, 36 bases in frame from the first base. The germline V gene encodes CDR1 MRHNA and CDR2 SNTAGT. V and J lose 9 bases and 3 bases, and a span of 12 bases separates them.

TCR CDR3 regions were amplified from genomic DNA by multiplex PCR using the deep immunoSEQ assay. Extracted genomic DNA from each cell subset was spread evenly across all wells of several immunoSEQ 96-well plates, with each plate serving as a replicate. For sorted subsets, each replicate PCR was loaded with about 0.2 ug genomic DNA, equivalent to about 30,000 T cell genomes. Purified libraries were measured with a Qubit 3.0 fluorometer, size-checked on a Bioanalyzer 2100, and measured again with the KAPA Library Quantification kit. Every immunoSEQ 96-well plate was sequenced on a dedicated single-read 150-cycle Illumina NextSeq 550 flow cell. The authors processed their data as follows. Because the immunoSEQ output included only junctional sequences and no quality scores, the filtering could not be the same as the filtering used for full-length reads. Sequences were annotated with PyIR, a Python wrapper for IgBLAST v1.9, using IMGT germline references to assign V/J genes and CDR3. Reads were removed for weak V/J assignments (E-value above 1e-6), missing CDR3, stop codons, out-of-frame junctions, or ambiguous translated residues. V3J clonotypes were defined by identical inferred V gene, J gene, and CDR3 amino acid sequence. Percentage overlap between repertoires was computed as shared unique clonotypes divided by the size of the smaller repertoire. RTK rarefaction, the Chao1 estimator, and Recon v2.1 estimates of unobserved clonotypes were used to assess repertoire richness. Generation probabilities were computed with OLGA for all TCRbeta clonotypes obtained by the gDNA method from several donors. Here the immuneACCESS table is served through TCRdb, limited to in-frame sequences with V and J called. Missing clones are a known gap in these copies; in checked studies unresolved V genes cover under half, and the rest lacks a known reason. V and J calls and clone size are given by that table; D and trimming were obtained from the DNA. The sample contains around 1.4 million clones, less than 99% of them found a single time. The top ten constitute about 0.34% of the sample.

The TCR was taken from a man aged 30 to 45 in good health. The chain couples TRBV6-4 to TRBJ2-7; the D region possibly corresponds to TRBD2 (5 bases align). Sequencing was done on a sample of naive CD4+ T cells sorted from blood. This specimen's cell subset or site label, per the study, means: CD45RA+ positively selected. The base sequence is TGTGCCAGGGACGACGGGGTCTACGAGCAGTACTTC. It codes for CARDDGVYEQYF.